The text below deals with one TCR beta chain. Antigen specificity is unknown. This entry is derived from a study of cytomegalovirus exposure and HLA in healthy donors. Overall study results and limits: Cytomegalovirus status, reportedly, was diagnosed with high specificity and sensitivity by the classifier. Later on, an analysis showed TCR association rates differing by HLA locus, with DRB1 the most and HLA-C the fewest. The study flagged approximately 180 TCR beta chains as cytomegalovirus-associated.

The trim removed 5 bases at V and 5 bases at J, leaving 2 bases unmatched. The CDR3 contains 12 residues. CDR1 and CDR2 from the germline V gene are MNHEY and SMNVEV (reference sequence). The PCR made use of 60 Vbeta and 13 Jbeta primers. The table came from immunoSEQ multiplex PCR; TCRdb's copy has only in-frame clones and leaves some out. This repertoire shows fewer than 90,000 clones, around four fifths found once; its top ten account for 2.5%. This chain joins TRBV27 and TRBJ2-5; 7 bases map to TRBD2. The sequence was obtained from a male donor in good health and CMV-seropositive. Material for sequencing was PBMCs. The CDR3 spells CASSAGRETQYF. As DNA, the CDR3 is TGTGCCAGCAGTGCCGGGAGGGAGACCCAGTACTTC.